The 20 T cell receptor beta chains presented below share a single source sample, sequenced in a study of blood T cell repertoires in COVID-19 (TCRdb year 2020). Library construction relied on the immunoSEQ multiplex PCR assay. TCRdb took this table from immuneACCESS and kept in-frame rearrangements with V and J called. Such tables lack part of the clones; where checked against another copy, unresolved V genes explain under half of the gap, and the rest is unexplained. This sample holds a few hundred thousand clones; around 88% were observed only once. The top ten clonotypes cover around 6.5% of the sample. Sequenced input: peripheral blood. Receptors originate from a woman aged 25 to 39 with COVID-19, enrolled during active disease.

The J gene is TRBJ2-1, the V gene TRBV6-5, with 11 bases matching TRBD1. Unmatched junction bases numbered 9, after V lost 10 bases and J lost 4 bases. The germline CDR1 and CDR2 sequences are MNHEY and SVGAGI. The CDR3 covers 15 residues. This CDR3 reads CATLPRDRGYNEQFF. The CDR3, as DNA: TGTGCCACCCTCCCTCGGGACAGGGGGTACAATGAGCAGTTCTTC.

This clone was seen only once. V gene TRBV11-2 combines with J gene TRBJ1-2, with D possibly being TRBD1 (6 bases). CDR3 length equals 13 residues. V dropped 5 bases and J dropped 6 bases, with 13 bases sitting between them. In germline, CDR1 is SGHAT, CDR2 FQNNGV. CDR3 bases: TGTGCCAGCAGCGGCGGGGGCCGGGATGGCTACACCTTC. Protein sequence: CASSGGGRDGYTF. Variable domain in full (rest from reference TRBV11-2 and TRBJ1-2): EAGVAQSPRYKIIEKRQSVAFWCNPISGHATLYWYQQILGQGPKLLIQFQNNGVVDDSQLPKDRFSAERLKGVDSTLKIQPAKLEDSAVYLCASSGGGRDGYTFGSGTRLTVV.

The gene calls are TRBV12-3 or TRBV12-4 and TRBJ2-1; D unclear. The CDR3 sequence is 12 residues long. Trimming cost V 2 bases and J 8 bases, with 7 bases left between them. The CDR3 protein is CASSLSIDEQFF. As DNA, the CDR3 is TGTGCCAGCAGTTTAAGCATCGATGAGCAGTTCTTC.

The chain employs TRBV2 and TRBJ1-1, with D possibly being TRBD1 (6 bases). The ends were cut back, 7 bases at V and 0 bases at J, with 18 bases in the middle. CDR1 is SNHLY and CDR2 is FYNNEI in the germline V gene. This CDR3 has 16 amino acids. This CDR3 is CASTKGQGEMNTEAFF. In DNA, the CDR3 is TGTGCCAGCACTAAGGGACAAGGAGAAATGAACACTGAAGCTTTCTTT.

The chain is built from TRBV6-2 or TRBV6-3 and TRBJ2-7; TRBD1 agrees at 8 bases. Germline V lookup: CDR1 MNHEY, CDR2 SVGEGT. CDR3 length equals 14 residues. Losses at the gene ends were 6 bases for V and 4 bases for J; bases not matched to a gene: 8. The CDR3 loop is CASSPHGQGYEQYF. CDR3 nucleotide sequence: TGTGCCAGCAGCCCCCACGGACAGGGTTACGAGCAGTACTTC.

This chain uses TRBV28 with TRBJ2-2, with TRBD1 as a possible D gene (6 bases). Germline CDR1 and CDR2: MDHEN and SYDVKM. This CDR3 contains 14 residues. V lost 2 bases and J 6 bases, leaving 10 bases between the germline ends. The CDR3 DNA is TGTGCCAGCAGTTTAAGGGGGTTCGCCGGGGAGCTGTTTTTT. Translated: CASSLRGFAGELFF. The complete variable domain, with remaining parts taken from reference TRBV28 and TRBJ2-2, reads DVKVTQSSRYLVKRTGEKVFLECVQDMDHENMFWYRQDPGLGLRLIYFSYDVKMKEKGDIPEGYSVSREKKERFSLILESASTNQTSMYLCASSLRGFAGELFFGEGSRLTVL.

In this sample, this clone turned up once. The chain joins TRBV25-1 to TRBJ1-3; 10 positions match TRBD1. CDR3 size: 18 residues. Trimming removed 0 bases from V and 4 bases from J; junction bases left unmatched: 9. The germline V gene has CDR1 MGHDK and CDR2 SYGVNS. The CDR3 bases are TGTGCCAGCAGTGAATATGGGAGACAGGGGGCGGCGGGAAACACCATATATTTT. Translating gives CASSEYGRQGAAGNTIYF. Based on the CDR3 plus reference TRBV25-1 and TRBJ1-3, the full variable domain is EADIYQTPRYLVIGTGKKITLECSQTMGHDKMYWYQQDPGMELHLIHYSYGVNSTEKGDLSSESTVSRIRTEHFPLTLESARPSHTSQYLCASSEYGRQGAAGNTIYFGEGSWLTVV.

CDR3 sequence (DNA): TGTGCCAGCAGGGTCGGGACTAGTCCTGGGGCCAACGTCCTGACTTTC. Amino acids: CASRVGTSPGANVLTF. The chain combines TRBV2 with TRBJ2-6; 8 nucleotides match TRBD2. This CDR3 is built from 16 residues. CDR1 is SNHLY and CDR2 is FYNNEI in the germline V gene. V trimming: 6 bases; J trimming: 2 bases; junction bases outside the gene matches: 6.

The chain has TRBV18 and TRBJ1-3; D is possibly TRBD1 (6 bases). From germline, CDR1 is KGHSH and CDR2 LQKENI. CDR3 size: 16 residues. The V end lost 2 bases, the J end lost 0 bases, and 11 bases lay between the germline ends. CDR3 sequence (DNA): TGTGCCAGCTCACCAAGGACAGCTGACTCTGGAAACACCATATATTTT. Protein product: CASSPRTADSGNTIYF.

The chain's CDR3 is CASRRTGSYEQYF. CDR3 nucleotides: TGTGCCAGCAGAAGGACAGGGAGCTACGAGCAGTACTTC. The rearrangement links TRBV2 to TRBJ2-7, with 8 nucleotides matching TRBD1. Looked up from germline, CDR1 is SNHLY and CDR2 is FYNNEI. J gave up 3 bases and V 6 bases, and 4 bases lay outside the gene matches. The CDR3 consists of 13 residues.

The V and J genes are TRBV7-2 and TRBJ2-1, with 8 positions matching TRBD2. The CDR3 extends over 14 amino acids. V gave up 1 base and J gave up 8 bases; unmatched junction bases: 4. Per the germline V gene, CDR1 is SGHTA and CDR2 is FQGNSA. CDR3 residues: CASSLVSGKDEQFF. The CDR3 DNA reads as TGTGCCAGCAGCTTAGTTAGCGGGAAGGATGAGCAGTTCTTC.

This chain links TRBV7-2 with TRBJ2-3; 11 bases are a match to TRBD2. CDR3 length: 16 amino acids. V lost 5 bases to trimming and J lost 4 bases; unmatched junction nucleotides: 8. CDR1 and CDR2 (germline): SGHTA, FQGNSA. The CDR3 loop is CASSHGTSGEADTQYF. The CDR3 region has the DNA TGTGCCAGCAGCCACGGGACTAGCGGCGAAGCAGATACGCAGTATTTT.

This clone appeared once. This sequence joins TRBV3-1 (or the pseudogene TRBV3-2) and TRBJ2-6; 8 bases line up with TRBD1. This CDR3 is built from 16 residues. CDR1 LGHDT and CDR2 YNNKEL come from the germline V gene (reference sequence). J gave up 4 bases and V 3 bases, and 5 bases lay outside the gene matches. In DNA, the CDR3 is TGTGCCAGCAGCCAGGACAGGGCCGGGGGGGCCAACGTCCTGACTTTC. This translates into CASSQDRAGGANVLTF.

The gene calls are TRBV19 and TRBJ1-4; the match to TRBD1 covers 8 bases. The germline V gene encodes CDR1 LNHDA and CDR2 SQIVND (reference sequence). The J segment lost 2 bases and the V segment lost 6 bases, leaving 2 bases of the junction unmatched. The CDR3 covers 14 residues. CDR3 DNA: TGTGCCAGTAGCGGACAGGGTACTAATGAAAAACTGTTTTTT. Residues: CASSGQGTNEKLFF. The complete variable domain, with remaining parts taken from reference TRBV19 and TRBJ1-4, reads DGGITQSPKYLFRKEGQNVTLSCEQNLNHDAMYWYRQDPGQGLRLIYYSQIVNDFQKGDIAEGYSVSREKKESFPLTVTSAQKNPTAFYLCASSGQGTNEKLFFGSGTQLSVL.

The chain carries TRBV28 and TRBJ1-4, with D uncertain. This CDR3 contains 15 residues. The V gene lost 6 bases and the J gene lost 2 bases, with 13 bases spanning the gap. CDR1 and CDR2 from the germline V gene are MDHEN and SYDVKM. CDR3 sequence (DNA): TGTGCCAGCAGGTACGGAGCAGCGACTAATGAAAAACTGTTTTTT. Protein product: CASRYGAATNEKLFF.

The chain couples TRBV19 to TRBJ1-2, with D possibly matching TRBD1 (5 bases). Germline CDR1 and CDR2: LNHDA and SQIVND (reference sequence). The ends were cut back, 5 bases at V and 3 bases at J, with 16 bases in the middle. CDR3 size: 15 residues. The DNA of the CDR3 is TGTGCCAGTAGTCTTACAGGCCGGGGGGACTATGGCTACACCTTC. This codes for CASSLTGRGDYGYTF.

The V and J genes are TRBV7-8 and TRBJ2-3; the D is unclear. This CDR3 contains 14 residues. The germline V gene has CDR1 SGHVS and CDR2 FQNEAQ. V was pared by 2 bases and J by 4 bases, with 10 bases between. The CDR3: CASSLRFPADTQYF. In DNA form, the CDR3 reads TGTGCCAGCAGCTTACGGTTCCCTGCAGATACGCAGTATTTT.

The rearrangement joins TRBV7-2 to TRBJ2-1, with 8 nucleotides matching TRBD2. The junction had 1 base not matched to a gene; V was cut back by 0 bases and J by 3 bases. CDR3 length: 15 amino acids. Germline CDR1 and CDR2: SGHTA and FQGNSA. The CDR3 DNA follows: TGTGCCAGCAGCTTAGCGACTAGCGTCTACAATGAGCAGTTCTTC. Translating gives CASSLATSVYNEQFF. The full variable domain, its missing parts supplied by reference TRBV7-2 and TRBJ2-1, is GAGVSQSPSNKVTEKGKDVELRCDPISGHTALYWYRQSLGQGLEFLIYFQGNSAPDKSGLPSDRFSAERTGGSVSTLTIQRTQQEDSAVYLCASSLATSVYNEQFFGPGTRLTVL.

V and J are TRBV29-1 and TRBJ2-1, with 12 bases lining up with TRBD2. The V and J ends lost 5 bases and 5 bases, in that order; junction bases with no gene match: 4. This CDR3 is built from 14 residues. Germline V gene lookup returns CDR1 SQVTM and CDR2 ANQGSEA. In DNA form, the CDR3 reads TGCAGCGTTCGACTAGCGGGAGAAAACAATGAGCAGTTCTTC. It codes for CSVRLAGENNEQFF.

The chain carries TRBV10-3 and TRBJ2-7; TRBD2 agrees at 9 bases. Germline V lookup: CDR1 ENHRY, CDR2 SYGVKD. The CDR3 is made up of 15 amino acids. J gave up 0 bases and V 4 bases, and 4 bases lay outside the gene matches. The CDR3 bases are TGTGCCATCAGTGGTGGCGGGAGGGCCTCCTACGAGCAGTACGTC. Its protein product is CAISGGGRASYEQYV.